This T cell receptor beta chain comes out of a study of cytomegalovirus exposure and HLA in healthy donors. Notes on the study in general: In most subjects, TCR beta sequences reportedly gave accurate predictions of HLA-A and HLA-B alleles. In a later analysis, most CMV-associated TCR beta chains appeared HLA-restricted. There were over 150 TCR beta chains listed as cytomegalovirus-associated.

Researchers ran the PCR with 60 Vbeta and 13 Jbeta primers. Original processing methods: The authors later counted around 80 million unique TCR beta chains, some 11 million of them shared. Assay: immunoSEQ multiplex PCR; the TCRdb copy retains only in-frame clones and omits some. Clone size and the V and J calls come from that table; the DNA yielded D and trimming. Among about 100,000 clones, 75% to 80% were seen once, and the ten largest hold 5.8%. Germline values: CDR1 SNHLY, CDR2 FYNNEI. V was clipped by 2 bases and J by 6 bases; unmatched bases: 3. CDR3 length: 13 amino acids. Turning to this clone: No antigen is known for it.

The V gene is TRBV2, the J gene TRBJ1-2, with TRBD1 matching 7 bases. Sample: PBMCs. The TCR sequence derives from a man between 60 and 75 years old in good health and CMV-seropositive. CDR3 protein: CASSEFGTDGYTF. CDR3 nucleotides: TGTGCCAGCAGTGAATTCGGGACAGATGGCTACACCTTC.